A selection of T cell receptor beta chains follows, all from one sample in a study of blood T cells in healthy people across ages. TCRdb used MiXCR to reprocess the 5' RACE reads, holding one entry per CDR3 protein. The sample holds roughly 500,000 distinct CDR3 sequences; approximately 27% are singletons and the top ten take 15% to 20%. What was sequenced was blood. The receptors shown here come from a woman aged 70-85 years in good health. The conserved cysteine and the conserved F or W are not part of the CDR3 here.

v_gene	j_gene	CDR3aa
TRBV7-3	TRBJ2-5	ASSLSGATKETQY
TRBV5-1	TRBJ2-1	ASSLVSGRALNEQF
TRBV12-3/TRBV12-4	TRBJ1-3	VSSFGALAYTIY
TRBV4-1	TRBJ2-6	ASSQEAQANVLT
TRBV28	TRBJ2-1	ASTGGHEQF
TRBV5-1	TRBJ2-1	ASSIPLAGGRNEQF
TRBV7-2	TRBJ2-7	ASSYRGGRAYEQY
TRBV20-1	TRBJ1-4	SARLPYRSTNEKLF
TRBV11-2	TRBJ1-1	ASSSGQLATEAF
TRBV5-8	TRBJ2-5	ASSTRWTSQETQY
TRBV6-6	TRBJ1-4	ASSYPEKFLGEKLF
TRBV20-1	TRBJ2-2	SAQIRGGGTGELF
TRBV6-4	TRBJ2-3	ASSEGGGHTDTQY
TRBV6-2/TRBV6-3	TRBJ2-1	ASSRTNNEQF
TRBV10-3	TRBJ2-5	AISSREGETQY
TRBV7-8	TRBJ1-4	ASSPGTGSAAGKLF
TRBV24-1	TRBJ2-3	ATSGETGSTDTQY
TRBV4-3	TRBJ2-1	ASSQEGKLAEYNEQF
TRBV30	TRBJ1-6	AWSSTQRTPLH
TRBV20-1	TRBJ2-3	SAYSRGADTQY
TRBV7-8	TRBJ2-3	ASSLVYRVIADTQY
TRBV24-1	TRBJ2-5	ATSDPGRAETQY
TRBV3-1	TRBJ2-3	ASSQSPTGFTQY
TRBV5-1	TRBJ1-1	ASSLRQGTMNTEAF
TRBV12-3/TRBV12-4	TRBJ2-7	ASSPNRGLQY
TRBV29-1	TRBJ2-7	SGERGGEQY
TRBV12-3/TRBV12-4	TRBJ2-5	ASRYRDSQETQY
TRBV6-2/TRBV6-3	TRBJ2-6	ASSLIGANVLT
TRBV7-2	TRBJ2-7	ASSLAGAAYEQY
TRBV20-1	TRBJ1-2	SVYTNRGSYGYT
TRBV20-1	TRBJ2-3	SALGAFTDTQY
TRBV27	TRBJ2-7	ASSSSWDSYEQY
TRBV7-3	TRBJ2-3	ASSQGTSPTDTQY
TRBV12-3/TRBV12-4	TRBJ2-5	ASSPPGQGSETQY
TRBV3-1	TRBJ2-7	ASSQGPWTVEQY
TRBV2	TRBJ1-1	ASSRTGGLAEAF
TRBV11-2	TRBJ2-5	ASSGQGASGVPQY
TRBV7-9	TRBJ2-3	ASSPIGDTDTQY
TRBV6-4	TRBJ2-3	ASSRTVSTDTQY
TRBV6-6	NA	ASGTGEQY
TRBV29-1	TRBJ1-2	SVEVGRTGGLYGYT
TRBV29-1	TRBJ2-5	SVTRTDQETQY
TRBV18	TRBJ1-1	ASSPLVTEAF
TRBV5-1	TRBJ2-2	ASSSRFAGSGGSNTGELF
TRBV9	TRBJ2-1	ASSDSYNEQF
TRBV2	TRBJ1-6	ASSGQGALLDSPLH
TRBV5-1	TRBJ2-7	ASSYGTTKNYEQY
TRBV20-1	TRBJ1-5	SARGQYSNRPQH
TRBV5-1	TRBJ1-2	ASSLKDSRDSLMGYT